One and the same sample provided the 15 T cell receptor beta chains below, sequenced in a study of blood T cell repertoires in COVID-19. Assay used: immunoSEQ multiplex PCR; TCRdb lists only in-frame clones, some missing. In the table there are over 150,000 clones, around four fifths of which are singletons. The sample was PBMCs or T cells enriched from blood (not recorded which). The receptor set was obtained from a man aged 45-60 years who had recovered from COVID-19.

The chain combines TRBV6-5 with TRBJ1-2; the D gene is possibly TRBD1 (5 bases). This CDR3 has 14 amino acids. The ends were cut back, 6 bases at V and 4 bases at J, with 15 bases in the middle. Looked up from germline, CDR1 is MNHEY and CDR2 is SVGAGI. CDR3 in amino acids: CASSRDLTAYGYTF. CDR3 DNA sequence: TGTGCCAGCAGCCGAGACCTGACAGCCTATGGCTACACCTTC.

The chain has TRBV6-2 or TRBV6-3 and TRBJ2-1, with a possible D match to TRBD1 (5 bases). V was shortened by 4 bases and J by 10 bases, with 11 bases between the two germline ends. In germline, CDR1 is MNHEY, CDR2 SVGEGT. This CDR3 contains 12 residues. CDR3 bases: TGTGCCAGCAGTTCCAGACAGAGCGAGCAGTTCTTC. It codes for CASSSRQSEQFF.

With regard to this clone: Additional DNA sequences in this sample encode the identical CDR3. The chain recombines TRBV6-5 with TRBJ2-7; TRBD1 matches at 8 bases. The CDR3 contains 14 residues. Germline trimming cut 5 bases from V and 1 base from J; bases unmatched to any gene: 4. CDR1 is MNHEY and CDR2 is SVGAGI in the germline V gene. The CDR3 sequence is CASSRTGTSYEQYF. CDR3 in DNA: TGTGCCAGCAGTCGGACAGGGACTTCCTACGAGCAGTACTTC.

DNA for the CDR3: TGTGCCACCGGGACAGGGAAAATGGGGCGCCAAGAGACCCAGTACTTC. This encodes CATGTGKMGRQETQYF. The V and J genes are TRBV10-3 and TRBJ2-5, with TRBD1 matching over 9 bases. This CDR3 has 16 amino acids. The V segment lost 10 bases and the J segment 1 base; nucleotides outside the gene matches: 13. Germline-derived CDR1 and CDR2 are ENHRY and SYGVKD.

The rearrangement links TRBV18 to TRBJ1-1, with D perhaps matching TRBD1 (6 bases). The germline V gene encodes CDR1 KGHSH and CDR2 LQKENI. This CDR3 comprises 14 residues. Trimming shortened V by 0 bases and J by 5 bases, and 10 bases separated the two germline ends. Here the CDR3 reads CASSPPGQWTEAFF. The CDR3 DNA reads TGTGCCAGCTCACCACCGGGACAATGGACTGAAGCTTTCTTT.

The chain couples TRBV15 to TRBJ1-5, with 9 bases aligning to TRBD1. V was pared by 3 bases and J by 7 bases, with 7 bases of the junction left unmatched. Germline CDR1 reads LNHNV; CDR2 reads YYDKDF (reference sequence). This CDR3 has 15 amino acids. This CDR3 is CATSRGRGTGQPQHF. The DNA of the CDR3 is TGTGCCACCAGCAGGGGCAGGGGGACAGGGCAGCCCCAGCATTTT.

The chain links TRBV27 to TRBJ1-5; D is unclear. CDR1 MNHEY and CDR2 SMNVEV come from the germline V gene (reference sequence). Trimming stripped 2 bases from V and 2 bases from J, with 7 bases between. The CDR3 has 14 amino acids. The CDR3 here is CASSLREGNQPQHF. The CDR3 bases are TGTGCCAGCAGTTTACGGGAGGGCAATCAGCCCCAGCATTTT.

This clone has only a few counts. The chain uses TRBV3-1 (or the pseudogene TRBV3-2) and TRBJ2-1; 9 bases fit TRBD1. The V gene end was trimmed by 5 bases and the J gene end by 4 bases; junction bases not matched to a gene: 6. This CDR3 contains 15 residues. Germline values: CDR1 LGHDT, CDR2 YNNKEL (reference sequence). CDR3 residues: CASSFTGQGYNEQFF. The CDR3, as DNA: TGTGCCAGCAGCTTTACGGGACAGGGATACAATGAGCAGTTCTTC.

The rearrangement joins TRBV11-2 to TRBJ2-2, with D unresolved. The V end was cut by 1 base, the J end by 6 bases, with 6 bases between. The CDR3 totals 13 residues. Germline CDR1 and CDR2: SGHAT and FQNNGV. CDR3 nucleotides: TGTGCCAGCAGCTTAGTTCGGGCCGGGGAGCTGTTTTTT. This sequence encodes CASSLVRAGELFF.

This chain uses TRBV7-2 with TRBJ1-5; weak D call: TRBD1 (6 bases). Trimming took 2 bases from V and 6 from J, leaving 8 bases between them. Germline V gene sequence: CDR1 SGHTA, CDR2 FQGNSA. The CDR3 has 13 amino acids. The CDR3 region has the DNA TGTGCCAGCAGCTTACAGGGGTTTCAGCCCCAGCATTTT. This gives the protein CASSLQGFQPQHF.

The chain carries TRBV6-1 and TRBJ1-2; D remains unclear. The CDR3 has 14 residues. Per the germline V gene, CDR1 is MNHNS and CDR2 is SASEGT. Trimming pared 2 bases from V and 10 bases from J, leaving 17 bases between. The CDR3 DNA reads as TGTGCCAGCAGTGAATTGAGGGTCGCGCTAGACTACACCTTC. It codes for CASSELRVALDYTF.

The V and J genes are TRBV7-9 and TRBJ1-2; D is uncertain. The CDR3 totals 12 residues. Per germline, CDR1 SEHNR and CDR2 FQNEAQ (reference sequence). V lost 4 bases and J 1 base, leaving 4 bases between the germline ends. CDR3 protein: CASSSSNYGYTF. The DNA for the CDR3 is TGTGCCAGCAGCTCCAGTAACTATGGCTACACCTTC.

The J gene is TRBJ2-7, the V gene TRBV29-1; TRBD1 might be the D (5 bases). This CDR3 is 14 amino acids long. V shed 4 bases and J shed 0 bases, with 13 bases lying between them. Germline V gives CDR1 SQVTM, CDR2 ANQGSEA. The CDR3 loop reads CSVAGQGSSYEQYF. The CDR3 DNA sequence: TGCAGCGTTGCTGGGCAGGGCAGCTCCTACGAGCAGTACTTC.

The V call is TRBV29-1, the J call TRBJ1-2; 7 nucleotides agree with TRBD1. The V segment lost 7 bases and the J segment 8 bases; nucleotides outside the gene matches: 10. Per the germline V gene, CDR1 is SQVTM and CDR2 is ANQGSEA. The CDR3 runs to 12 residues. The CDR3 spells CSAQTGYSGYTF. CDR3 coding DNA: TGCAGCGCCCAGACAGGGTATAGCGGCTACACCTTC.

The V gene is TRBV25-1, the J gene TRBJ2-6; 7 nucleotides line up with TRBD2. The CDR3 is made up of 17 amino acids. V was clipped by 0 bases and J by 0 bases; unmatched bases: 2. CDR1 MGHDK and CDR2 SYGVNS come from the germline V gene. CDR3 sequence: CASSEYGGVSGANVLTF. The CDR3 DNA reads as TGTGCCAGCAGTGAATATGGGGGGGTCTCTGGGGCCAACGTCCTGACTTTC.